The clone carrying this TCR beta chain was detected ten times or more. As an off-target read in a library built for alpha chains, this beta chain has a frequency of little significance. This record belongs to a study of spatial heterogeneity in lung cancer. TCRdb reprocessed the 5' RACE reads via MiXCR and lists one record per CDR3 protein. Among some 6,900 distinct CDR3 sequences listed, about 3.7% were seen once. Indicated time point: sample taken at primary tumor resection. Whole RNA from tumor, nontumor lung or frozen PBMC was sequenced unsorted. The CDR3 is 15 residues long. Germline assignment: CDR1 SGHTA and CDR2 FQGNSA. The V gene lost 1 base and the J gene lost 1 base, with 9 bases spanning the gap.

The clonotype was recovered from a female donor with early-stage non-small cell lung cancer. The input for sequencing was normal lung tissue next to the tumor, taken at surgery. This rearrangement joins TRBV7-2 to TRBJ2-3; perhaps TRBD1 as D (5 bases). For the CDR3, the DNA is TGTGCCAGCAGCTTAGAAGGCAGGGGCACAGATACGCAGTATTTT. It specifies CASSLEGRGTDTQYF.